The rows below give T cell receptor beta chains drawn from one sample of a study of T cells in Graves' hyperthyroidism and ophthalmopathy. TCRdb passed the multiplex PCR reads through MiXCR, listing each CDR3 protein once. The data contain some 600,000 distinct CDR3 sequences, about 15% of them singletons. The sample was blood. These receptors were collected from a young woman with Graves' hyperthyroidism that later progressed to Graves' ophthalmopathy. CDR3s include the opening cysteine and the closing phenylalanine or tryptophan. The D gene is left open where the match is weak. Size values are once, few and many counts, or a class for expanded clones, and some rows have none.

clone_size j_call d_call v_call cdr3_nt cdr3_aa
many TRBJ1-1 - TRBV30 TGCGCCACCCCACAGTGGGAGAACACTGAAGCTTTCTTT CATPQWENTEAFF
few TRBJ1-2 TRBD1 TRBV4-2 TGTGCCAGCAGCCAGGGGGACAGGGAAGGCTACACCTTC CASSQGDREGYTF
- TRBJ2-6 - TRBV7-9 TGTGCCAGCAGCTTGCGGGTCCATACCTTCGTCTCTGGGGCCAACGTCCTGACTTTC CASSLRVHTFVSGANVLTF
many TRBJ2-7 - TRBV18 TGTGCCAGCTCACCACTGAACGAAGACTACGAGCAGTACTTC CASSPLNEDYEQYF
few TRBJ1-1 - TRBV29-1 TGCAGCGGGATGGGGGCTGAAGCTTTCTTT CSGMGAEAFF
many TRBJ1-3 - TRBV29-1 TGCAGCGTTCCCAGTGCGGGAGGAAACACCATATATTTT CSVPSAGGNTIYF
- TRBJ2-1 TRBD2 TRBV12-3/TRBV12-4 TGTGCCAGCATCCTGAGGGGCGGGGGCTACAATGAGCAGTTCTTC CASILRGGGYNEQFF
few TRBJ2-3 TRBD2 TRBV7-8 TGTGCCAGCAGCGTACGGGAGGAAGGCACAGATACGCAGTATTTT CASSVREEGTDTQYF
- TRBJ2-7 TRBD1 TRBV5-1 TGCGCCAGCAGCTTGGAGGACAGGTACGAGCAGTACTTC CASSLEDRYEQYF
many TRBJ1-1 - TRBV6-1 TGTGCCAGCAATCCGGAGCAGGTTTACACTGAAGCTTTCTTT CASNPEQVYTEAFF
- TRBJ2-1 TRBD2 TRBV24-1 TGTGCCACCAGTGACGCTAGCGGGAGAGACTACAATGAGCAGTTCTTC CATSDASGRDYNEQFF
many TRBJ2-7 - TRBV5-1 TGCGCCAGCAGCTTTCGGACGGACTCCTACGAGCAGTACTTC CASSFRTDSYEQYF
- TRBJ2-2 - TRBV20-1 TGCAGTGCCCAGGGGACTTCGAACACCGGGGAGCTGTTTTTT CSAQGTSNTGELFF
many TRBJ2-7 TRBD2 TRBV20-1 TGCAGTGCTCCCGGACTAGCGGGAGAGTACGAGCAGTACTTC CSAPGLAGEYEQYF
many TRBJ2-1 TRBD2 TRBV20-1 TGCAGTGCCGCTACGCTGCGGGAGGCTTACAATGAGCAGTTCTTC CSAATLREAYNEQFF
- TRBJ2-7 - TRBV12-5 TGTGCTAGTGGCGCACTAGGGTTCTCAGAGCAGTACTTC CASGALGFSEQYF
many TRBJ2-7 TRBD2 TRBV11-2 TGTGCCAGCAGCGTTAGCGGGAACTCCTACGAGCAGTACTTC CASSVSGNSYEQYF
- TRBJ1-1 - TRBV27 TGTGCCAGCAGTTCAGGGGTGACTGAAGCTTTCTTT CASSSGVTEAFF
- TRBJ2-7 - TRBV9 TGTGCCAGCAGCGTAGAGAGGGACCTTAGCTACGAGCAGTACTTC CASSVERDLSYEQYF
many TRBJ2-7 - TRBV5-1 TGCGCCAGCAGCTTGTCGGGTGGAAGCTCCTACGAGCAGTACTTC CASSLSGGSSYEQYF
- TRBJ1-6 - TRBV10-3 TGTGCCATCAGTGAGTCTGCAGGCCCTTTAGGGAATTCACCCCTCCACTTT CAISESAGPLGNSPLHF
many TRBJ1-5 - TRBV12-3/TRBV12-4 TGTGCCAGCAGTTCTCGGACGGAGAATCAGCCCCAGCATTTT CASSSRTENQPQHF
many TRBJ2-3 TRBD2 TRBV28 TGTGCCAGCAGTTTTTTTGGGGGAGGACTAGCGGGAGCGACAGATACGCAGTATTTT CASSFFGGGLAGATDTQYF
- TRBJ1-1 - TRBV9 TGTGCCAGCAGCGTATTGACGGGCACTGAAGCTTTCTTT CASSVLTGTEAFF
- TRBJ1-3 - TRBV5-5 TGTGCCAGCAGCCGGGCCAGCTCTGGAAACACCATATATTTT CASSRASSGNTIYF
many TRBJ2-3 - TRBV11-2 TGTGCCAGCAGCTTAGCTATGACAGATACGCAGTATTTT CASSLAMTDTQYF
many TRBJ1-1 TRBD1 TRBV29-1 TGCAGCGTGGGGACAGGGAAGGACACTGAAGCTTTCTTT CSVGTGKDTEAFF
many TRBJ1-4 - TRBV15 TGTGCCACCAGGGCGGGGGGCACTAATGAAAAACTGTTTTTT CATRAGGTNEKLFF